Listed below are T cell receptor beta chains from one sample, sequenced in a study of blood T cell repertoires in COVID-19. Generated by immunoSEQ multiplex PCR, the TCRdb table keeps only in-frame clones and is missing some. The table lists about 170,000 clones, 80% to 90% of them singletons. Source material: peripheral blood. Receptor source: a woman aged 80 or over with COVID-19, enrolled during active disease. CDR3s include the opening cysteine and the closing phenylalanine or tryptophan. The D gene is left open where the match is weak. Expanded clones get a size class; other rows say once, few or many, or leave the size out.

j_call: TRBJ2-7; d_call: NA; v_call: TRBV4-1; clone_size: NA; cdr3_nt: TGCGCCAGCAGCCAAGGACAGAGAAGCTCCTACGAGCAGTACTTC; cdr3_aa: CASSQGQRSSYEQYF
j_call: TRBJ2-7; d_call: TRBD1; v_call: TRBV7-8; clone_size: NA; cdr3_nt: TGTGCCAGCAGCTTCGACGTGGGGTTCCAGGGGGCGGGTGAGCAGTACTTC; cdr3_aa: CASSFDVGFQGAGEQYF
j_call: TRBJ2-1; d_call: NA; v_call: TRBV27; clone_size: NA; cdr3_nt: TGTGCCAGCAGGAGAGAATTACAGAGCTCCTACAATGAGCAGTTCTTC; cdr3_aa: CASRRELQSSYNEQFF
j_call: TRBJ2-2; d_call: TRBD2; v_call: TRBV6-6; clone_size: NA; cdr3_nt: TGTGCCAGCAGGCTAGCGGCGAACACCGGGGAGCTGTTTTTT; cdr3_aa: CASRLAANTGELFF
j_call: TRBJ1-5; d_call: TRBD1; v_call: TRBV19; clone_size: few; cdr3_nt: TGTGCCAGTAGTATAGCGGGACAGAGCAATCAGCCCCAGCATTTT; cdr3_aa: CASSIAGQSNQPQHF
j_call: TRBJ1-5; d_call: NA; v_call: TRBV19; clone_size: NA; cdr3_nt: TGTGCCTCGGTCTGGCAGCCCCAGCATTTT; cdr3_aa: CASVWQPQHF
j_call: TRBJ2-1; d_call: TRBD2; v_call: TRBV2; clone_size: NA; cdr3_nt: TGTGCCAGCAAGGGACTAGCGGGGGGCGTCAGCTCCTACAATGAGCAGTTCTTC; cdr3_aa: CASKGLAGGVSSYNEQFF
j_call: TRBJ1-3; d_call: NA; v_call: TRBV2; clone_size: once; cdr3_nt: TGTGCCAGCAGTGCGACCAGGCTGGGAGGAGGTGGAAACACCATATATTTT; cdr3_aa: CASSATRLGGGGNTIYF
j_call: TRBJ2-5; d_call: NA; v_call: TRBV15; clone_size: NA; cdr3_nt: TGTGCCACCAGCAGAGATCGGCGGGTCCAAGAGACCCAGTACTTC; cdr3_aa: CATSRDRRVQETQYF
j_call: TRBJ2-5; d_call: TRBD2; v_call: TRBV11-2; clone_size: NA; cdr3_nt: TGTGCCAGCAGCTGGGAGGGATGGGAGACCCAGTACTTC; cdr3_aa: CASSWEGWETQYF
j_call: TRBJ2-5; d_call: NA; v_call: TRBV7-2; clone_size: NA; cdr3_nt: TGTGCCAGCACCAAGCGGGTCCAAGAGACCCAGTACTTC; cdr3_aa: CASTKRVQETQYF
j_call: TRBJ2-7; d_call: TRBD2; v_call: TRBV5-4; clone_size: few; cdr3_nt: TGTGCCAGCAGCTTGAGGGACTATGCCTTTCCCTCCTACGAGCAGTACTTC; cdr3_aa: CASSLRDYAFPSYEQYF
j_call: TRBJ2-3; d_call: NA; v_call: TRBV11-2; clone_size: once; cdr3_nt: TGTGCCAGCAGCCACACAGATACGCAGTATTTT; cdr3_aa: CASSHTDTQYF
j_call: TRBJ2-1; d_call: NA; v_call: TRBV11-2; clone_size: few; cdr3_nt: TGTGCCAGCAGCTTTCGGCAGGGGCAGTACAATGAGCAGTTCTTC; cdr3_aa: CASSFRQGQYNEQFF
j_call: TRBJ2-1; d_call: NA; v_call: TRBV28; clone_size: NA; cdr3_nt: TGTGCCAGCCGATGGGGTAGCGGATACAATGAGCAGTTCTTC; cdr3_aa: CASRWGSGYNEQFF
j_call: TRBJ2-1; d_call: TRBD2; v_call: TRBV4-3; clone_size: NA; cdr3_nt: TGCGCCAGCAGCCGAGCGGGGGGTTCCTACAATGAGCAGTTCTTC; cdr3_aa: CASSRAGGSYNEQFF
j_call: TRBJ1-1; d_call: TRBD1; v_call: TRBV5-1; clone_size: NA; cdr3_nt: TGCGCCAGCAGCTTTGGGGGTTGGACAGGGGAAAATGAAGCTTTCTTT; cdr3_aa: CASSFGGWTGENEAFF
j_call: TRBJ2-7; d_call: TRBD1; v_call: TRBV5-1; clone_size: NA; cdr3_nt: TGCGCCAGCAGCTCGTCAGGGGGATCTCTCGAGCAGTACTTC; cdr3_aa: CASSSSGGSLEQYF
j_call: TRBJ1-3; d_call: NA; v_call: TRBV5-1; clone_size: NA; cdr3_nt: TGCGCCAGCAGCTCTTTAGGAGCGGACGGCATATATTTT; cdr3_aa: CASSSLGADGIYF
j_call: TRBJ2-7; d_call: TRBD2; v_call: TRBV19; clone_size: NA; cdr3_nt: TGTGCCAGTAGCCCCGGGGGGAGACGAGCCTACGAGCAGTACTTC; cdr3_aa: CASSPGGRRAYEQYF
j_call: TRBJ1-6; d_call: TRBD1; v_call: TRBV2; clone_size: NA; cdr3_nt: TGTGCCAGCAGTGATCACAGGGGCGAATCACCCCTCCACTTT; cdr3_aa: CASSDHRGESPLHF
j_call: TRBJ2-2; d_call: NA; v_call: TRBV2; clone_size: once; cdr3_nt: TGTGCCAGCAGTGAAGCGGTGTGGCAGGGGTGGGTGTTTTTT; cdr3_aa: CASSEAVWQGWVFF
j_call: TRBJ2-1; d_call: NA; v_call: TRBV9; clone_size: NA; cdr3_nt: TGTGCCAGCAGCGTAGCATCAGCCGCGGTCACTGAGCAGTTCTTC; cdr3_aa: CASSVASAAVTEQFF
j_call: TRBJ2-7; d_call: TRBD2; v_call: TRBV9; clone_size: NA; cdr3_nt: TGTGCCAGCAGCGAGGGAGCGGGGCCCTCCTACGAGCAGTACTTC; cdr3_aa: CASSEGAGPSYEQYF
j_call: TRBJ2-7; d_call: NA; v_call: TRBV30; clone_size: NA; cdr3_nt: TGTGCCTGGAGGAGCCGGGTCCTTCTCTACGAGCAGTACTTC; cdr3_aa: CAWRSRVLLYEQYF
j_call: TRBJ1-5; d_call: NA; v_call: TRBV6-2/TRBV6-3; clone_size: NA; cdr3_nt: TGTGCCAGCAGTTACTCGATAGTCAGGGAAGGCCAGCCCCAGCATTTT; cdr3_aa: CASSYSIVREGQPQHF
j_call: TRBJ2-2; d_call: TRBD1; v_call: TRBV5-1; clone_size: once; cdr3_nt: TGCGCCAGCAGCTTGGGGGACAGGGTGAACACCGGGGAGCTGTTTTTT; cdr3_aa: CASSLGDRVNTGELFF
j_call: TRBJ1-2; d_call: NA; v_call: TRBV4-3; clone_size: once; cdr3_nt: TGCGCCAGCAGCCAAATTGCAGGGGCGATTGGCTACACCTTC; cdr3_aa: CASSQIAGAIGYTF
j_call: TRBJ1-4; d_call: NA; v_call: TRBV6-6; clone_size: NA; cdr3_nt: TGTGCCAGCAGTTACGGGCCAGGGGCTAATGAAAAACTGTTTTTT; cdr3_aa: CASSYGPGANEKLFF
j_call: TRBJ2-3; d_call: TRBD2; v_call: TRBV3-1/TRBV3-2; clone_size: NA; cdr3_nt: TGTGCCAGCAGCTTAGCGGGGGTCGCAGATACGCAGTATTTT; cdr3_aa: CASSLAGVADTQYF
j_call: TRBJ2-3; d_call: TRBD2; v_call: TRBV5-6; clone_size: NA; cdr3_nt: TGTGCCAGCAGCATAGCGGGGGGCAGTGCAGATACGCAGTATTTT; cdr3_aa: CASSIAGGSADTQYF
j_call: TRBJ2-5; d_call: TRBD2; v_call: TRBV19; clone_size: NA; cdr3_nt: TGTGCCAGTAGTATTATGGGACTAGCAGCCCAGTACTTC; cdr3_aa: CASSIMGLAAQYF
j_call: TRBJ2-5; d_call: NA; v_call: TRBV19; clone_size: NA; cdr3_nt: TGTGCCAGTAGTATAGGGGGCATCGGGGAGACCCAGTACTTC; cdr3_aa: CASSIGGIGETQYF
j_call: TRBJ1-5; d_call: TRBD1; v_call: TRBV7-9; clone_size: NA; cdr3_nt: TGTGCCAGCAGCCGGACAGGGGCCGTGTATCAGCCCCAGCATTTT; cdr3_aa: CASSRTGAVYQPQHF
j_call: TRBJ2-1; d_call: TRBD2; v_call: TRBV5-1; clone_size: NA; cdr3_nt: TGCGCCAGTTCGCGGGAGTTTGGCAATGAGCAGTTCTTC; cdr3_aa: CASSREFGNEQFF
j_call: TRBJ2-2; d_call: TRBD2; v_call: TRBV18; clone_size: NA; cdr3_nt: TGTGCCAGCTCACCATTAGGACTAGCGGGGCGGAACACCGGGGAGCTGTTTTTT; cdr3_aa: CASSPLGLAGRNTGELFF
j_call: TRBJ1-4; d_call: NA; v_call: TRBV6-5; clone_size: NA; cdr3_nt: TGTGCCAGCAGTCTGACACGTGAAAAACTGTTTTTT; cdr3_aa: CASSLTREKLFF
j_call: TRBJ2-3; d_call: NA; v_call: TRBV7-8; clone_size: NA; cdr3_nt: TGTGCCAGCAGCCGAGCTAGCGTTTTCACAGATACGCAGTATTTT; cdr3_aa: CASSRASVFTDTQYF
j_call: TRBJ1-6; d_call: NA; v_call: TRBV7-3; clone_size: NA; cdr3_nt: TGTGCCAGCTCCCCGGTGGAGGGTGCTCCCCTCCACTTT; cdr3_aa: CASSPVEGAPLHF
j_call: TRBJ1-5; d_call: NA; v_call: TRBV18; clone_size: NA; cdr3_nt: TGTGCCAGCTCACCACGGCAACATAGCAATCAGCCCCAGCATTTT; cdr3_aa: CASSPRQHSNQPQHF
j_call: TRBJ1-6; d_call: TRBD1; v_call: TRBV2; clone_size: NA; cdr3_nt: TGTGCCAGCAGTACCTTAGGGGGCGGGAATTCACCCCTCCACTTT; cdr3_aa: CASSTLGGGNSPLHF
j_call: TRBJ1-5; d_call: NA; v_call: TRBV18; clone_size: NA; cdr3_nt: TGTGCCAGCTCGTCATCTGGGGGGACTCAGCCCCAGCATTTT; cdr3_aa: CASSSSGGTQPQHF
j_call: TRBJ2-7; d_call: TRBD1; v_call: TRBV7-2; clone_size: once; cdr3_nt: TGTGCCAGCAGCTCCCAGGGGGCCTCCTACGAGCAGTACTTC; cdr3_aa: CASSSQGASYEQYF
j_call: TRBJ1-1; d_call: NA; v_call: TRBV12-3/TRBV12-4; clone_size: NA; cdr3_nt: TGTGCCAGCAGTTCGCAGCGGTACACTGAAGCTTTCTTT; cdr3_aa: CASSSQRYTEAFF
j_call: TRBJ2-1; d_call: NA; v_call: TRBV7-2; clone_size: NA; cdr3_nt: TGTGCCAGCAGCTTTCCAGGGGCTAGTGAGCAGTTCTTC; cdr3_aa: CASSFPGASEQFF
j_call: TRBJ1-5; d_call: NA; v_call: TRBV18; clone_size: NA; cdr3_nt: TGTGCCAGCTCACCGGGACAAAGTAATCAGCCCCAGCATTTT; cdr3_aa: CASSPGQSNQPQHF
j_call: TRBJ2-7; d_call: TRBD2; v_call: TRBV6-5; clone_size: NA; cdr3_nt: TGTGCCAGCAGTCTAAGCGGGAGGTACGGGTACGAGCAGTACTTC; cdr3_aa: CASSLSGRYGYEQYF
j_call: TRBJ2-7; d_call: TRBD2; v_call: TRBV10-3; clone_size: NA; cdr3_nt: TGTGCCATCAGGGGGACTAGCGGGAGCCACGAGCAGTACTTC; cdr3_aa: CAIRGTSGSHEQYF
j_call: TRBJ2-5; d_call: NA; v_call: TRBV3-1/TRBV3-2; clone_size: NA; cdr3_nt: TGTGCCAGCAAGAACTCCGGGGGGCTCCAAGAGACCCAGTACTTC; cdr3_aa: CASKNSGGLQETQYF
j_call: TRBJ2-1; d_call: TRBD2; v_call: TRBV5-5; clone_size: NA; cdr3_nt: TGTGCCAGCAGCCGGGTGGGGACTAGCTACAATGAGCAGTTCTTC; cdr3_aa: CASSRVGTSYNEQFF
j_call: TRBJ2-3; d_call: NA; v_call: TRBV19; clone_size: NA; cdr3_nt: TGTGCCAGTAGTCCCAATGGGGGGATCGGCCGGACAGATACGCAGTATTTT; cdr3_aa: CASSPNGGIGRTDTQYF
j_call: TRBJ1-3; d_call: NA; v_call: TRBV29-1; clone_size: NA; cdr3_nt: TGCAGCGTTGAAGCGGGGGGAAACACCATATATTTT; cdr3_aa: CSVEAGGNTIYF